This T cell receptor (beta chain) is drawn from a study of T cells in Graves' hyperthyroidism and ophthalmopathy. Notes on this clonotype: A read error may produce the germline difference seen at one junction end.

Germline V gives CDR1 MGHRA, CDR2 YSYEKL. The CDR3 has 14 amino acids. TCR beta CDR3 sequences were amplified from RNA transcripts. First-round RT-PCR targeting the TCR CDR3 was performed with the HTBI primer set. TCRdb used MiXCR to reprocess the multiplex PCR reads, holding one entry per CDR3 protein. The repertoire consists of 490,000 or so distinct CDR3 sequences, with roughly 15% occurring once and the leading ten covering approximately 30%. The J gene is TRBJ2-5, the V gene TRBV4-1; possibly TRBD1 for D (6 bases). The source is a woman younger than 45 with Graves' ophthalmopathy. Specimen: blood. In DNA form, the CDR3 reads TGTGCCAGCAGCCAAGAACAGGGTTTCGAGACCCAGTACTTC. This sequence encodes CASSQEQGFETQYF.